These 27 T cell receptor beta chains originate from one sample sequenced in a study of blood T cell repertoires in COVID-19. This table comes from immunoSEQ multiplex PCR, and its TCRdb copy is limited to in-frame clones, with some not included. The data hold a few hundred thousand clones, with approximately 86% observed a single time. Sequenced: peripheral blood. Every receptor here comes from a woman in her 50s who had recovered from COVID-19.

The V call is TRBV5-1, the J call TRBJ1-1; D unresolved. CDR3 length equals 11 residues. V was trimmed by 0 bases and J by 7 bases, leaving 4 bases between them. Germline-derived CDR1 and CDR2 are SGHRS and YFSETQ. The DNA for the CDR3 is TGCGCCAGCAGCTTGGCAGGTGAAGCTTTCTTT. Translating it yields CASSLAGEAFF.

V usage is TRBV7-3 and J usage is TRBJ1-1, with D perhaps matching TRBD1 (6 bases). Trimming left V 5 bases short and J 1 base short, with 14 bases between. In germline, CDR1 is SGHTA, CDR2 FQGTGA. CDR3 size: 15 residues. CDR3 DNA: TGTGCCAGCAGCCCCGGCGGACAGAAGAACACTGAAGCTTTCTTT. Amino acids: CASSPGGQKNTEAFF.

V usage is TRBV6-9 and J usage is TRBJ2-7, with 7 bases fitting TRBD1. With V trimmed by 5 bases and J by 0 bases, 13 bases remained unmatched. The CDR3 consists of 17 residues. Germline V gene data show CDR1 as MNHGY and CDR2 as SVAAGI. CDR3 nucleotides: TGTGCCAGCAGTGGATCCCCCGGGACAGTACACTCCTACGAGCAGTACTTC. This encodes CASSGSPGTVHSYEQYF.

This CDR3 is CASGFQGMRNEQYF. In nucleotides, the CDR3 is TGTGCTAGTGGTTTCCAGGGGATGAGGAACGAGCAGTACTTC. The J gene is TRBJ2-7, the V gene TRBV12-5, with D possibly being TRBD1 (6 bases). V was cut by 3 bases and J by 5 bases, with 14 bases left in between. The CDR3 totals 14 residues. Germline CDR1 is LGHNT and CDR2 is FRNRAP.

The genes are TRBV4-3 and TRBJ1-2; D gene unclear. Germline values: CDR1 LGHNA, CDR2 YSLEER. The length of the CDR3 is 15 residues. V lost 0 bases to trimming and J lost 0 bases, with 8 bases between them. The CDR3 loop reads CASSQDGTANYGYTF. In DNA form, the CDR3 reads TGCGCCAGCAGCCAAGATGGAACAGCTAACTATGGCTACACCTTC.

The chain joins TRBV7-8 to TRBJ2-5; the match to TRBD1 covers 7 bases. The CDR3 extends over 13 amino acids. Trimming took 4 bases from V and 2 from J; bases not matched to a gene: 1. CDR1 is SGHVS, CDR2 FQNEAQ, per germline. The CDR3 loop reads CASSSDRQETQYF. The CDR3 nucleotides are TGTGCCAGCAGCTCGGACAGGCAAGAGACCCAGTACTTC.

The chain joins TRBV30 to TRBJ1-1; D unresolved. Germline CDR1 reads GTSNPN; CDR2 reads SVGIG (reference sequence). V lost 3 bases to trimming and J lost 0 bases, with 8 bases between them. This CDR3 contains 13 residues. The CDR3 spells CAWRYRVNTEAFF. Written as DNA, the CDR3 is TGTGCCTGGAGGTATCGGGTGAACACTGAAGCTTTCTTT.

The J gene is TRBJ2-1, the V gene TRBV7-3; D is ambiguous. This CDR3 comprises 15 residues. Deletions cut 2 bases from V and 5 bases from J, with 13 bases between. Germline CDR1 is SGHTA and CDR2 is FQGTGA. CDR3 sequence: CASSLYPVTHNEQFF. The CDR3, as DNA: TGTGCCAGCAGCTTATATCCAGTCACCCACAATGAGCAGTTCTTC.

The chain links TRBV2 to TRBJ1-5; 9 bases are shared with TRBD1. There are 14 residues in the CDR3. V was clipped by 7 bases and J by 9 bases; unmatched bases: 10. The germline V gene has CDR1 SNHLY and CDR2 FYNNEI. CDR3 DNA: TGTGCCAGCACCTTGGACAGGGGTGTGGGGCCCCAGCATTTT. It yields the protein CASTLDRGVGPQHF. The whole variable domain, filled in from reference TRBV2 and TRBJ1-5, reads EPEVTQTPSHQVTQMGQEVILRCVPISNHLYFYWYRQILGQKVEFLVSFYNNEISEKSEIFDDQFSVERPDGSNFTLKIRSTKLEDSAMYFCASTLDRGVGPQHFGDGTRLSIL.

This sequence joins TRBV2 and TRBJ2-7, with D maybe TRBD1 (7 bases). V lost 6 bases, J lost 3 bases, and 21 bases lay in between. This CDR3 has 16 residues. CDR1 is SNHLY, CDR2 FYNNEI, per germline. The DNA for the CDR3 is TGTGCCAGCAGGCTCACAGGGGCGGGATTTTTCTACGAGCAGTACTTC. Protein sequence: CASRLTGAGFFYEQYF.

V is TRBV28 and J is TRBJ1-5; 9 bases fit TRBD1. CDR3 length: 18 residues. Per the germline V gene, CDR1 is MDHEN and CDR2 is SYDVKM. J lost 0 bases, V lost 8 bases, and 14 bases had no gene match. The CDR3 DNA sequence: TGTGCCAGCCAACTTACAGGGGGCCGACTATATAGCAATCAGCCCCAGCATTTT. Encoded protein: CASQLTGGRLYSNQPQHF.

This clone was observed a few times. The chain is built from TRBV6-6 and TRBJ2-1, with 15 bases that match TRBD2. Losses at the gene ends were 6 bases for V and 6 bases for J; bases not matched to a gene: 9. The V gene's germline CDR1 is MNHNY and CDR2 SVGAGI (reference sequence). The CDR3 spans 17 residues. CDR3 sequence: CASSRRTSGRAFNEQFF. CDR3 sequence (DNA): TGTGCCAGCAGCCGAAGGACTAGCGGGAGGGCCTTCAATGAGCAGTTCTTC.

For the CDR3, the DNA is TGCGCCAGCAGCTTGGCTGGGGTCGGGACAGCAAACACTGAAGCTTTCTTT. This sequence encodes CASSLAGVGTANTEAFF. The chain recombines TRBV5-1 with TRBJ1-1, with 7 positions matching TRBD1. V shed 0 bases and J 2 bases; nucleotides not matched to a gene: 10. The CDR3 is 17 residues long. Germline V gene data show CDR1 as SGHRS and CDR2 as YFSETQ.

The chain carries TRBV23-1 and TRBJ2-2; 8 nucleotides agree with TRBD1. TRBV23-1 carries the ORF label, with uncertain function. V lost 6 bases and J lost 3; bases outside the gene matches: 12. The CDR3 runs 17 residues. The CDR3: CASSHRGFNRDTGELFF. In nucleotides, the CDR3 is TGCGCCAGCAGCCACAGGGGGTTCAATCGTGACACCGGGGAGCTGTTTTTT.

V and J are TRBV18 and TRBJ2-1; TRBD2 matches at 8 bases. After removal of 0 bases from V and 3 bases from J, the junction contained 1 base not matched to a gene. This CDR3 is 15 amino acids long. Germline loops: CDR1 KGHSH, CDR2 LQKENI. The CDR3 nucleotides read TGTGCCAGCTCACCACCTAGCGGGGTCTACAATGAGCAGTTCTTC. It codes for CASSPPSGVYNEQFF.

This chain joins TRBV19 and TRBJ2-1, with a weak D call TRBD2 (6 bases). Trimming left V 3 bases short and J 5 bases short, with 14 bases between. CDR1 is LNHDA, CDR2 SQIVND, per germline (reference sequence). This CDR3 contains 15 residues. CDR3 sequence reads: CASSMWLAPNNEQFF. CDR3 DNA sequence: TGTGCCAGTAGTATGTGGCTAGCGCCCAACAATGAGCAGTTCTTC.

V gene TRBV19 combines with J gene TRBJ2-7; D might be TRBD2 (6 bases). The CDR3 is 13 residues long. Germline CDR1 and CDR2: LNHDA and SQIVND (reference sequence). V lost 1 base and J lost 2, with 6 bases in between. CDR3 in DNA: TGTGCCAGTAGTATAGCGGGAGCCTACGAGCAGTACTTC. Encoded protein: CASSIAGAYEQYF.

This chain's CDR3 is CSAGGGYNQPQHF. Here the CDR3 DNA reads TGCAGCGCTGGGGGGGGATACAATCAGCCCCAGCATTTT. V and J are TRBV29-1 and TRBJ1-5, with a tentative D call TRBD1 (5 bases). The V gene lost 7 bases and the J gene lost 3 bases, with 13 bases spanning the gap. Germline-derived CDR1 and CDR2 are SQVTM and ANQGSEA. The CDR3 extends over 13 amino acids.

The V and J genes are TRBV29-1 and TRBJ1-2; D remains ambiguous. Trimming shortened V by 5 bases and J by 0 bases, and 10 bases separated the two germline ends. From germline, CDR1 is SQVTM and CDR2 ANQGSEA. This CDR3 region has 13 residues. The CDR3 coding sequence is TGCAGCGTTCAGACTCTAGCTAACTATGGCTACACCTTC. It translates to CSVQTLANYGYTF.

This clone was seen once. The J gene is TRBJ2-5, the V gene TRBV5-1, with D unresolved. CDR1 is SGHRS and CDR2 is YFSETQ in the germline V gene. The CDR3 spans 14 residues. The germline V and J ends were trimmed by 0 bases and 4 bases, with 10 bases remaining between them. This CDR3 reads CASSLGGVGETQYF. The CDR3 bases are TGCGCCAGCAGCTTGGGAGGAGTTGGAGAGACCCAGTACTTC.

This chain joins TRBV14 and TRBJ1-4; TRBD1 aligns across 7 bases. The CDR3 has 16 amino acids. V lost 4 bases, J lost 3 bases, and 8 bases stayed unmatched. CDR1 and CDR2 (germline): SGHDN, FVKESK. The CDR3 loop reads CASSLLTGRSNEKLFF. The CDR3 DNA reads as TGTGCCAGCAGCCTTTTGACAGGGCGTTCTAATGAAAAACTGTTTTTT.

The chain carries TRBV5-1 and TRBJ1-3; no reliable D call. V was shortened by 3 bases and J by 3 bases, with 13 bases between the two germline ends. This CDR3 spans 15 amino acids. Germline loops: CDR1 SGHRS, CDR2 YFSETQ. CDR3 in DNA: TGCGCCAGCAGCTGGACGGGGTCAAATGGAAACACCATATATTTT. Amino acids: CASSWTGSNGNTIYF.

This chain uses TRBV5-1 with TRBJ2-5, with unresolved D. V lost 0 bases and J lost 5, with 11 bases in between. CDR3 size: 14 residues. The germline V gene has CDR1 SGHRS and CDR2 YFSETQ. This CDR3 reads CASSLVATGETQYF. CDR3 nucleotides: TGCGCCAGCAGCTTGGTAGCCACCGGCGAGACCCAGTACTTC.

The chain has TRBV9 and TRBJ2-7, with TRBD2 matching 8 bases. Germline-derived CDR1 and CDR2 are SGDLS and YYNGEE. The J segment lost 0 bases and the V segment lost 7 bases, leaving 6 bases of the junction unmatched. This CDR3 contains 14 residues. CDR3 sequence reads: CASYGGRTSYEQYF. CDR3 bases: TGTGCCAGCTATGGCGGGAGGACCTCCTACGAGCAGTACTTC.

The chain joins TRBV30 to TRBJ1-1, with D unclear. V lost 5 bases to trimming and J lost 9 bases, with 13 bases between them. CDR1 and CDR2 (germline): GTSNPN, SVGIG (reference sequence). The CDR3 has 11 residues. Here the CDR3 reads CAWFPLMQAFF. In DNA form, the CDR3 reads TGTGCCTGGTTCCCCCTAATGCAAGCTTTCTTT.

J is TRBJ1-1 and V is TRBV6-5; 11 bases agree with TRBD1. Germline V CDR1 and CDR2: MNHEY, SVGAGI. The CDR3 contains 13 residues. Germline trimming cut 6 bases from V and 5 bases from J; bases unmatched to any gene: 2. CDR3 protein: CASRRDRGTEAFF. Written as DNA, the CDR3 is TGTGCCAGCAGACGGGACAGGGGGACTGAAGCTTTCTTT.

This clone was seen once. The rearrangement joins TRBV5-1 to TRBJ2-3; no clear D gene. The CDR3 extends over 13 amino acids. Germline V gene lookup returns CDR1 SGHRS and CDR2 YFSETQ. V gave up 0 bases and J gave up 7 bases, with 9 bases separating them. CDR3 protein: CASSLVSTNTQYF. The CDR3 region has the DNA TGCGCCAGCAGCTTGGTTTCTACGAATACGCAGTATTTT.